What follows are 21 T cell receptor beta chains derived from one specimen sequenced in a study of T-cell memory formation after mild COVID-19. TCRdb recomputed calls from the 5' RACE reads with MiXCR, one row per CDR3 protein. The sample has over 500,000 distinct CDR3 sequences, 17% seen once; the top ten hold 8.1%. Sample: PBMCs or a T cell subset sorted from them (not recorded which). The origin of the receptors is an adult woman who had mild COVID-19 (a few samples of this study predate the infection). Cell type and time point are not known.

This clonotype was observed a handful of times. V and J are TRBV6-5 and TRBJ1-1; 11 bases fit TRBD1. The V segment lost 4 bases and the J segment 3 bases; nucleotides outside the gene matches: 7. CDR1 and CDR2 from the germline V gene are MNHEY and SVGAGI. The CDR3 totals 16 residues. CDR3 DNA: TGTGCCAGCAGTTGGCTCCGGGACAGGGGGGACACTGAAGCTTTCTTT. Translating gives CASSWLRDRGDTEAFF.

The chain recombines TRBV4-3 with TRBJ2-3, with 7 bases that match TRBD2. V gave up 4 bases and J gave up 4 bases; unmatched junction bases: 14. The CDR3 contains 17 residues. Germline CDR1 and CDR2: LGHNA and YSLEER. The CDR3 coding sequence is TGCGCCAGCAGCCGCCGATCGGGGAGGGCCTTTTCAGATACGCAGTATTTT. Protein sequence: CASSRRSGRAFSDTQYF.

This chain joins TRBV12-3 or TRBV12-4 and TRBJ2-5; a possible D gene is TRBD2 (7 bases). The CDR3 is 14 residues long. V lost 6 bases and J lost 4, with 15 bases in between. DNA for the CDR3: TGTGCCAGCAGCCCGGACGGGGGGCGAGAGACCCAGTACTTC. Translated: CASSPDGGRETQYF.

This rearrangement joins TRBV7-2 to TRBJ1-2; D is perhaps TRBD1 (6 bases). The CDR3 is 17 amino acids. Germline CDR1 is SGHTA and CDR2 is FQGNSA. V dropped 0 bases and J dropped 1 base, with 15 bases sitting between them. The CDR3 here is CASSLAMTGGRNYGYTF. For the CDR3, the DNA is TGTGCCAGCAGCTTAGCAATGACAGGAGGACGTAACTATGGCTACACCTTC.

The V gene is TRBV24-1, the J gene TRBJ2-7, with 9 nucleotides matching TRBD1. Germline V gene lookup returns CDR1 KGHDR and CDR2 SFDVKD. This CDR3 comprises 16 residues. V trimming: 4 bases; J trimming: 5 bases; junction bases outside the gene matches: 11. The CDR3 loop reads CATSDRSGTGLHEQYF. CDR3 nucleotides: TGTGCCACCAGTGACCGATCCGGGACAGGGTTACACGAGCAGTACTTC.

The sample holds a few counts of this clonotype. The rearrangement links TRBV24-1 to TRBJ2-5; D not certain. This CDR3 comprises 16 residues. With 4 bases removed from V and 1 base from J, the gap between germline ends came to 15 bases. Germline V gives CDR1 KGHDR, CDR2 SFDVKD. For the CDR3, the DNA is TGTGCCACCAGTGAAAAGGACCAGTCGGTCCAAGAGACCCAGTACTTC. It yields the protein CATSEKDQSVQETQYF.

This clonotype was counted many times. This chain uses TRBV7-2 with TRBJ1-5; possible D gene TRBD1, 5 bases. The CDR3 is made up of 14 amino acids. V was shortened by 4 bases and J by 6 bases, with 13 bases between the two germline ends. Germline assignment: CDR1 SGHTA and CDR2 FQGNSA. The CDR3 region is CASSSLGVGQPQHF. CDR3 sequence (DNA): TGTGCCAGCAGCTCGCTGGGGGTGGGTCAGCCCCAGCATTTT.

The rearrangement uses TRBV12-3 or TRBV12-4 and TRBJ2-1; 10 bases align to TRBD2. With V trimmed by 3 bases and J by 3 bases, 5 bases remained unmatched. This CDR3 has 16 residues. The CDR3 DNA reads as TGTGCCAGCAGTTTTCGGACTAGCGGATACTACAATGAGCAGTTCTTC. Amino acids: CASSFRTSGYYNEQFF.

This clonotype has only a few counts. V and J are TRBV12-3 or TRBV12-4 and TRBJ2-1; no reliable D call. This CDR3 has 13 residues. The V end lost 7 bases, the J end lost 8 bases, and 15 bases lay between the germline ends. DNA for the CDR3: TGTGCCAGCAACCTTCTCCCACAATATGAGCAGTTCTTC. It specifies CASNLLPQYEQFF.

This clonotype occurred a few times. V is TRBV3-1 and J is TRBJ2-7; 8 bases fit TRBD2. Losses at the gene ends were 1 base for V and 5 bases for J; bases not matched to a gene: 4. The CDR3 has 14 amino acids. Germline CDR1 reads LGHDT; CDR2 reads YNNKEL (reference sequence). In nucleotides, the CDR3 is TGTGCCAGCAGCCAAGGTAGCGGGACCAACGAGCAGTACTTC. Its translation: CASSQGSGTNEQYF.

This clonotype was recorded a few times. This rearrangement joins TRBV6-2 or TRBV6-3 to TRBJ2-2, with 9 bases identical to TRBD2. Germline V gene sequence: CDR1 MNHEY, CDR2 SVGEGT. J was trimmed by 4 bases and V by 7 bases; bases with no gene match: 13. The CDR3 runs 17 residues. CDR3 in amino acids: CASISRRLAEFTGELFF. The CDR3, as DNA: TGTGCCAGCATATCCCGCCGACTAGCGGAATTCACCGGGGAGCTGTTTTTT.

This clonotype was detected a few times. The V and J genes are TRBV24-1 and TRBJ1-5; D not resolved. Germline values: CDR1 KGHDR, CDR2 SFDVKD. The CDR3 totals 13 residues. Between the trimmed V and J ends, which lost 5 bases and 4 bases, there was a span of 8 bases. The CDR3 region is CATSGGWNQPQHF. For the CDR3, the DNA is TGTGCCACCAGTGGCGGGTGGAATCAGCCCCAGCATTTT.

The rearrangement uses TRBV11-2 and TRBJ2-7; D unclear. The CDR3 totals 11 residues. CDR1 SGHAT and CDR2 FQNNGV come from the germline V gene. V was clipped by 0 bases and J by 6 bases, with 3 bases between them. CDR3 region: CASSLEPEQYF. CDR3 coding DNA: TGTGCCAGCAGCTTAGAGCCCGAGCAGTACTTC.

This clonotype was counted only a few times. The chain carries TRBV6-5 and TRBJ2-2; either TRBD1 or TRBD2 may supply D (5 bases each). Trimming removed 6 bases from V and 7 bases from J, with 21 bases in between. CDR1 MNHEY and CDR2 SVGAGI come from the germline V gene. CDR3 size: 16 residues. The CDR3 nucleotides are TGTGCCAGCAGCCCGGGACCCACGGTGTTAGTCGGGGAGCTGTTTTTT. This sequence encodes CASSPGPTVLVGELFF.

The gene calls are TRBV29-1 and TRBJ2-1; 8 bases align to TRBD2. The CDR3 is 12 residues long. Trimming removed 4 bases from V and 10 bases from J; junction bases left unmatched: 6. Per germline, CDR1 SQVTM and CDR2 ANQGSEA. DNA of the CDR3: TGCAGCGTTGTCGGGGGGGTCGGCGAGCAGTTCTTC. Translating gives CSVVGGVGEQFF.

Here the CDR3 reads CASSQMGGTGRRNQPQHF. The CDR3 DNA reads TGCGCCAGCAGCCAGATGGGAGGGACAGGGAGGCGCAATCAGCCCCAGCATTTT. J is TRBJ1-5 and V is TRBV4-3, with 9 bases lining up with TRBD1. The germline CDR1 and CDR2 sequences are LGHNA and YSLEER. V shed 3 bases, J shed 2 bases, and the junction held 11 bases outside the gene matches. CDR3 length: 18 amino acids.

The table lists this clonotype with a few counts. The chain is built from TRBV5-1 and TRBJ2-3; 10 bases agree with TRBD1. This CDR3 is 14 amino acids long. In germline, CDR1 is SGHRS, CDR2 YFSETQ. CDR3 coding DNA: TGCGTTACTGCCGGGACAGGGGGCACAGATACGCAGTATTTT. Translation: CVTAGTGGTDTQYF.

This clonotype was seen more than once but under ten times. This chain links TRBV12-3 or TRBV12-4 with TRBJ1-5, with D perhaps TRBD1 (6 bases). The CDR3 is made up of 13 amino acids. V was cut by 7 bases and J by 3 bases, with 10 bases left in between. The CDR3 DNA is TGTGCCAGCACCGGACAGTTCAATCAGCCCCAGCATTTT. Translated: CASTGQFNQPQHF.

The genes are TRBV7-9 and TRBJ1-4; D remains unclear. CDR1 is SEHNR, CDR2 FQNEAQ, per germline (reference sequence). Trimming took 0 bases from V and 5 from J, leaving 10 bases between them. CDR3 length: 15 residues. The CDR3 loop reads CASSLAKDQNEKLFF. CDR3 sequence (DNA): TGTGCCAGCAGCTTAGCCAAGGATCAGAATGAAAAACTGTTTTTT.

This sequence joins TRBV11-2 and TRBJ2-2, with 9 bases lining up with TRBD2. The CDR3 runs 15 residues. Germline lookup yields CDR1 SGHAT and CDR2 FQNNGV. V gave up 4 bases and J gave up 7 bases; unmatched junction bases: 7. The CDR3 coding sequence is TGTGCCAGCAGCTCGATTAGCGGGAGCGGCGGGGAGCTGTTTTTT. It yields the protein CASSSISGSGGELFF.

This CDR3 reads CAISSGEHNEQFF. The CDR3 DNA reads as TGTGCCATCAGCAGCGGGGAGCACAATGAGCAGTTCTTC. The chain joins TRBV10-3 to TRBJ2-1; TRBD2 matches at 7 bases. Trimming at V came to 6 bases and at J to 5 bases, leaving 4 bases not matched to a gene. Germline values: CDR1 ENHRY, CDR2 SYGVKD. There are 13 residues in the CDR3.